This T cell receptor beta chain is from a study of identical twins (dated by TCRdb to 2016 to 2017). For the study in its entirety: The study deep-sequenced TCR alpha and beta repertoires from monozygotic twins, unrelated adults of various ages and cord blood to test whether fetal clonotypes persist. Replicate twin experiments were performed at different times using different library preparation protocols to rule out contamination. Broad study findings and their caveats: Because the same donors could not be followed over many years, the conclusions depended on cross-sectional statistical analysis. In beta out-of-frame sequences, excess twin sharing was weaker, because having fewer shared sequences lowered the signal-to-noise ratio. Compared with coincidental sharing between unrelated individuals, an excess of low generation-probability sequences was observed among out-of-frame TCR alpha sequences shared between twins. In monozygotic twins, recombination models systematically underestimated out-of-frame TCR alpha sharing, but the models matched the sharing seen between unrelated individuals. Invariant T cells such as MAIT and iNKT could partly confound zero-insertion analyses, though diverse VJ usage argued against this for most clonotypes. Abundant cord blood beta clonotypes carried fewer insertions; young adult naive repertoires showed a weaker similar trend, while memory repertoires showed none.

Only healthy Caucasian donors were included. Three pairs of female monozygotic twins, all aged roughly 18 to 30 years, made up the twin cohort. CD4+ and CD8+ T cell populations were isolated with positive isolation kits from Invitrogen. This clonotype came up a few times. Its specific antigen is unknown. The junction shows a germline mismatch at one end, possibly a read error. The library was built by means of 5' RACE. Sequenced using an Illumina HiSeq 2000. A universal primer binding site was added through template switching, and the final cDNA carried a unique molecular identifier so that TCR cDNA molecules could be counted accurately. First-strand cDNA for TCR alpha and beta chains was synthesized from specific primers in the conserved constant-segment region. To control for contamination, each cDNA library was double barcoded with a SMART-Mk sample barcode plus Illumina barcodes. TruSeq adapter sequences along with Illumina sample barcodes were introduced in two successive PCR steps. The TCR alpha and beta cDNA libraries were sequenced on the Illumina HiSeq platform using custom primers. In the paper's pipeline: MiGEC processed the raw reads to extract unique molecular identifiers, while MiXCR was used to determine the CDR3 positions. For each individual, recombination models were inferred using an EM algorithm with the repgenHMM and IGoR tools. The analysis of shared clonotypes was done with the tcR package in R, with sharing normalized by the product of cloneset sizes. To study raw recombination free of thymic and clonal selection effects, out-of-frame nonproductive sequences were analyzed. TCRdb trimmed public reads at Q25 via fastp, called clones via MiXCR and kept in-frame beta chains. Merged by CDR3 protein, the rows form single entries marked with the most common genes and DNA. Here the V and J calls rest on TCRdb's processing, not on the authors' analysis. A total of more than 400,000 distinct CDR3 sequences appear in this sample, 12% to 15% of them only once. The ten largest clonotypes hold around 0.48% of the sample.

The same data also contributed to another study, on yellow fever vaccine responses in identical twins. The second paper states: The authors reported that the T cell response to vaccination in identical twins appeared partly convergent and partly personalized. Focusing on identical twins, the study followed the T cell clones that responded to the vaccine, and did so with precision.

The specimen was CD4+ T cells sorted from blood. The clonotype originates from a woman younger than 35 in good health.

The sequenced DNA is TGTGCCAGCAGCTTAGGCTCCTCCGAGCAGTACTTC. Translated, this gives CASSLGSSEQYF. The chain is assembled from TRBV7-9 and TRBJ2-7; the D gene is not confidently resolved. The CDR3 has 12 amino acids, counting the end cysteine and phenylalanine. The retained sequence is limited to the CDR3, 36 bases, with the frame set at the first base. For CDR1 and CDR2, the germline V gene (reference sequence) lists SEHNR and FQNEAQ.